This T cell receptor beta chain is from a study of Ad26.COV2.S vaccination and SARS-CoV-2 variants. As for this clone: Its antigen is not identified.

Study-wide results and limits: Responses of spike-specific T cells (both CD8+ and CD4+) reportedly showed substantial breadth after vaccination. Whether participants received vaccine or placebo, their non-spike TCR breadth was similar.

V was pared by 0 bases and J by 7 bases, with 17 bases between. This CDR3 spans 16 amino acids. Germline V gives CDR1 SGHRS, CDR2 YFSETQ. Assay: immunoSEQ multiplex PCR; the TCRdb copy retains only in-frame clones and omits some. This table holds more than 85,000 clones, over 70% found once. This specimen consisted of peripheral blood, obtained after recovery from COVID-19. V usage is TRBV5-1 and J usage is TRBJ2-1; no clear D gene. The sequence was collected from a human donor who had recovered from COVID-19. The CDR3 here is CASSLGISVNLNEQFF. The CDR3 nucleotides read TGCGCCAGCAGCTTGGGGATATCCGTGAACTTGAATGAGCAGTTCTTC.